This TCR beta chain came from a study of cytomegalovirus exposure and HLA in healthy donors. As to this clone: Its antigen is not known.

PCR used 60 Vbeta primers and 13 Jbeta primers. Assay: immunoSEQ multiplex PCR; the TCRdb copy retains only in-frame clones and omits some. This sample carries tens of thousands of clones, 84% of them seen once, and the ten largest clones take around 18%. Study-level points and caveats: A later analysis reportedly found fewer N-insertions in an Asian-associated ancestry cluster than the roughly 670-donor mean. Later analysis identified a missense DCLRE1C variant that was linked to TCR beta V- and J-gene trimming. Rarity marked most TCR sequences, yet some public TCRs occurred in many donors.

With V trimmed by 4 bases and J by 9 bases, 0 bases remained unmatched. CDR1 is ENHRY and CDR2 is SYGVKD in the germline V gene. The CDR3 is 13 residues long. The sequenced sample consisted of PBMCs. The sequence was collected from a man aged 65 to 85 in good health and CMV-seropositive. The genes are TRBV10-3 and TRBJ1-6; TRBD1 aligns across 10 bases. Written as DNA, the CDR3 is TGTGCCATCAGTGGGGACAGGGGTTCACCCCTCCACTTT. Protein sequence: CAISGDRGSPLHF.